This T cell receptor (beta chain) was sequenced for a study of blood T cell repertoires in COVID-19. Repertoires were generated with immunoSEQ multiplex PCR, while TCRdb's copy carries only in-frame clones and drops some. The data show 15,000 to 20,000 clones, about 80% seen once. This clone was counted between two and nine times. Germline CDR1 LGHDT, CDR2 YNNKEL (reference sequence). CDR3 length: 15 amino acids. J lost 4 bases, V lost 0 bases, and 5 bases had no gene match. V usage is TRBV3-1 (or the pseudogene TRBV3-2) and J usage is TRBJ2-7; 8 nucleotides line up with TRBD1. The sequenced sample was peripheral blood. The clonotype comes from an elderly man with acute or convalescent COVID-19. The CDR3 DNA reads TGTGCCAGCAGCCAAGATAACAGGGGGATTTACGAGCAGTACTTC. Amino acid sequence: CASSQDNRGIYEQYF.